The rows below give T cell receptor beta chains drawn from one sample of a study of cytomegalovirus exposure and HLA in healthy donors. TCRdb's copy holds only in-frame clones and misses some; the assay was immunoSEQ multiplex PCR. The sample spans roughly 54,000 clones; the ten largest clones claim 10% to 15%. The source material was PBMCs. All receptors derive from a woman between 25 and 40 years old in good health and CMV-seropositive. Each CDR3 is given without its conserved first and last residue.

ASSVGPRQGVIGEF TRBV9
ASSKDRATGELF TRBV5-1
ASSHGLSNNEQF TRBV5-1
ASSVGGSTDTQY TRBV2
ASSTGGPAGELF TRBV13
ASRDLGQGRFYEQY TRBV27
ASSADRGVDTEAF TRBV9
ASSLTSGSYEQY TRBV5-1
ATSRTGTSGGDYEQY TRBV15
ASMGQGGEKLF TRBV6-6
AWSVRGLAGGGETQY TRBV30
ASSPRRDWEAF TRBV11-2
ASSIGVRTEAF TRBV19
ASSQLQGNSPLH TRBV4-2
ATSREGSANEKLF TRBV15
ASSRGLADTDKQY TRBV4-2
ASSSFLPNQPQH TRBV28
ASSPPQGQGGNQPQH TRBV18
ALLVAGGETQY TRBV30
ASSFDGTGSYEQY TRBV5-1
AWSIRPGLAGHTGELF TRBV30
ASSVATGAAETQY TRBV19
ASSFPRTSGSTDTQY TRBV7-6
ASSVASSGRSDTQY TRBV9
AISEGQGLVNSPLH TRBV10-3
AWSPGSAETQY TRBV30
ASSLSGRAPREQY TRBV18
ASTSSESGSREQF TRBV9
ASRTEAEQY TRBV28
ASNTVFDNSPLH TRBV6-5
ASSFPGERAETQY TRBV7-9
ASSGTSQSYEQY TRBV19
ASSSAGAHTEAF TRBV7-9
ASSRTGKETQY TRBV6-6
ASSLGLAVYEQY TRBV27
SVDTGGGYEQY TRBV29-1
ASSSGTGPNEKLF TRBV28